The 17 T cell receptor beta chains below were found in one sample sequenced in a study of cytomegalovirus exposure and HLA in healthy donors (dated by TCRdb to 2016 to 2017). The library was prepared using the immunoSEQ multiplex PCR assay. The multiplex PCR relied on a mix of 60 forward primers for TCR Vbeta segments and 13 reverse primers for TCR Jbeta segments. The table comes from immuneACCESS by way of TCRdb, which keeps in-frame sequences with V and J called. Part of the clones is missing from these tables; in studies checked, under half for an unresolved V gene and the rest for unknown reasons. The sample table shows around 100,000 clones, and 75% to 85% are seen once. The top ten clonotypes cover about 3.7% of the sample. Sequencing was carried out using PBMCs. The source of these receptors is a man aged 30 to 39 in good health and CMV-seropositive.

This sequence joins TRBV30 and TRBJ1-4; D not certain. In germline, CDR1 is GTSNPN, CDR2 SVGIG (reference sequence). The CDR3 totals 13 residues. V was pared by 3 bases and J by 8 bases, with 13 bases between. The DNA for the CDR3 is TGTGCCTGGAGCGTACGGAGGCAGGAAAAACTGTTTTTT. Encoded protein: CAWSVRRQEKLFF.

This clone was seen more than once but under ten times. V is TRBV5-6 and J is TRBJ1-4; 7 nucleotides agree with TRBD1. This CDR3 contains 16 residues. V gave up 3 bases and J gave up 7 bases; unmatched junction bases: 12. CDR1 and CDR2 from the germline V gene are SGHDT and YYEEEE. The CDR3 region has the DNA TGTGCCAGCAGCTACCAATGGGACAGAGGAGGTGAAAAACTGTTTTTT. Its translation is CASSYQWDRGGEKLFF. The complete variable domain, with remaining parts taken from reference TRBV5-6 and TRBJ1-4, reads DAGVTQSPTHLIKTRGQQVTLRCSPKSGHDTVSWYQQALGQGPQFIFQYYEEEERQRGNFPDRFSGHQFPNYSSELNVNALLLGDSALYLCASSYQWDRGGEKLFFGSGTQLSVL.

This chain links TRBV2 with TRBJ1-3; 7 positions agree with TRBD1. V gave up 6 bases and J gave up 4 bases; unmatched junction bases: 3. Germline CDR1 SNHLY, CDR2 FYNNEI. There are 13 residues in the CDR3. The DNA for the CDR3 is TGTGCCAGCAGCCCGGACAGGGGAAACACCATATATTTT. This codes for CASSPDRGNTIYF.

V usage is TRBV10-3 and J usage is TRBJ2-3; 14 bases match TRBD2. The CDR3 contains 16 residues. Germline V gives CDR1 ENHRY, CDR2 SYGVKD. With V trimmed by 5 bases and J by 1 base, 2 bases remained unmatched. The CDR3 DNA sequence: TGTGCCATCAGTAAGGGACTAGCGGGAGGCACAGATACGCAGTATTTT. This translates into CAISKGLAGGTDTQYF.

The V call is TRBV29-1, the J call TRBJ1-3, with TRBD1 as a possible D gene (5 bases). The CDR3 has 11 amino acids. Germline assignment: CDR1 SQVTM and CDR2 ANQGSEA. The CDR3 DNA reads TGCGGGGCACGGGCTGGAAACACCATATATTTT. Residues: CGARAGNTIYF.

This clone was counted between two and nine times. The J gene is TRBJ1-1, the V gene TRBV5-6; D may be TRBD1 (5 bases). Trimming removed 5 bases at V and 6 bases at J, with 14 bases between. The CDR3 contains 13 residues. Germline V gene data show CDR1 as SGHDT and CDR2 as YYEEEE. The CDR3: CASSYRRGAEAFF. CDR3 bases: TGTGCCAGCAGTTATAGGAGGGGAGCTGAAGCTTTCTTT.

This chain uses TRBV6-6 with TRBJ2-7; 11 bases line up with TRBD2. The ends lost 8 bases at V and 4 bases at J; junction bases unmatched: 7. Germline CDR1 MNHNY, CDR2 SVGAGI (reference sequence). CDR3 length: 14 residues. The CDR3 DNA reads TGTGCCAGCGGCCGTAGCGGGAGGGGGTACGAGCAGTACTTC. This translates into CASGRSGRGYEQYF.

This clone is a singleton in its sample. V is TRBV28 and J is TRBJ2-3; 9 nucleotides line up with TRBD1. Trimming at V came to 5 bases and at J to 5 bases, leaving 11 bases not matched to a gene. Germline loops: CDR1 MDHEN, CDR2 SYDVKM. This CDR3 spans 16 amino acids. The CDR3 is CASSLGTGQGIDTQYF. The CDR3 coding sequence is TGTGCCAGCAGTCTGGGGACGGGACAGGGAATAGATACGCAGTATTTT.

The chain couples TRBV30 to TRBJ1-5; tentatively, D is TRBD1 (5 bases). The CDR3 consists of 13 residues. Per germline, CDR1 GTSNPN and CDR2 SVGIG (reference sequence). The V end lost 4 bases, the J end lost 4 bases, and 11 bases lay between the germline ends. The CDR3 DNA reads as TGTGCCTGGAAGGGAAAGGGGAATCAGCCCCAGCATTTT. This codes for CAWKGKGNQPQHF.

This clone has a single count. The V and J genes are TRBV7-9 and TRBJ1-6, with D possibly matching TRBD1 (5 bases). Per germline, CDR1 SEHNR and CDR2 FQNEAQ (reference sequence). Between the trimmed V and J ends, which lost 4 bases and 8 bases, there was a span of 9 bases. The CDR3 is 13 amino acids. CDR3 loop: CASSSGFDSPLHF. The DNA for the CDR3 is TGTGCCAGCAGCTCAGGGTTCGATTCACCCCTCCACTTT.

The chain uses TRBV7-8 and TRBJ2-5; TRBD1 matches 8 bases. Germline assignment: CDR1 SGHVS and CDR2 FQNEAQ. The J segment lost 4 bases and the V segment lost 4 bases, leaving 8 bases of the junction unmatched. This CDR3 comprises 15 residues. CDR3 sequence reads: CASSWTGSQGETQYF. The CDR3, as DNA: TGTGCCAGCAGCTGGACAGGGAGCCAGGGAGAGACCCAGTACTTC.

This chain links TRBV5-1 with TRBJ2-5; 7 bases are a match to TRBD1. From germline, CDR1 is SGHRS and CDR2 YFSETQ. The J segment lost 5 bases and the V segment lost 2 bases, leaving 6 bases of the junction unmatched. The CDR3 is 14 amino acids. The CDR3 region is CASSFDRASETQYF. The CDR3 coding sequence is TGCGCCAGCAGCTTCGACAGGGCCAGCGAGACCCAGTACTTC. Full variable domain (outside the CDR3, taken from reference TRBV5-1 and TRBJ2-5): KAGVTQTPRYLIKTRGQQVTLSCSPISGHRSVSWYQQTPGQGLQFLFEYFSETQRNKGNFPGRFSGRQFSNSRSEMNVSTLELGDSALYLCASSFDRASETQYFGPGTRLLVL.

CDR3 region: CASSWPQGERAGELFF. In DNA form, the CDR3 reads TGTGCCAGCAGCTGGCCACAGGGGGAAAGGGCCGGGGAGCTGTTTTTT. The chain couples TRBV7-8 to TRBJ2-2, with 8 positions matching TRBD1. CDR3 length equals 16 residues. V shed 4 bases, J shed 6 bases, and the junction held 10 bases outside the gene matches. Germline assignment: CDR1 SGHVS and CDR2 FQNEAQ.

The chain is built from TRBV15 and TRBJ2-3; D is perhaps TRBD2 (6 bases). The V end was cut by 3 bases, the J end by 2 bases, with 15 bases between. The CDR3 has 16 residues. The germline V gene encodes CDR1 LNHNV and CDR2 YYDKDF (reference sequence). The CDR3 protein is CATSRVGLKPTDTQYF. DNA of the CDR3: TGTGCCACCAGCAGGGTGGGACTTAAACCCACAGATACGCAGTATTTT.

This clone appeared a few times. This sequence joins TRBV5-4 and TRBJ1-5; a weak D match, TRBD1 (6 bases). CDR1 SGHNT and CDR2 YYREEE come from the germline V gene (reference sequence). Trimming took 2 bases from V and 0 from J, leaving 6 bases between them. This CDR3 contains 14 residues. The CDR3, as DNA: TGTGCCAGCAGCTTAGGGGGTAGCAATCAGCCCCAGCATTTT. Translating gives CASSLGGSNQPQHF.

The V and J genes are TRBV4-2 and TRBJ2-5; TRBD2 matches 8 bases. The junction had 8 bases not matched to a gene; V was cut back by 0 bases and J by 2 bases. CDR1 is LGHNA, CDR2 YNFKEQ, per germline. This CDR3 spans 17 amino acids. This CDR3 is CASSQEGTSGFQETQYF. CDR3 bases: TGTGCCAGCAGCCAAGAGGGCACTAGCGGTTTTCAAGAGACCCAGTACTTC.

This clone showed up just a few times. The chain combines TRBV5-1 with TRBJ1-1; D is uncertain. The V end was cut by 0 bases, the J end by 2 bases, with 11 bases between. The CDR3 loop spans 15 amino acids. Per germline, CDR1 SGHRS and CDR2 YFSETQ. CDR3 sequence (DNA): TGCGCCAGCAGCTTGGTGCAGGCATCCAACACTGAAGCTTTCTTT. The encoded protein is CASSLVQASNTEAFF.